These T cell receptor beta chains were read from a single sample in a study of cytomegalovirus exposure and HLA in healthy donors. Clones were sequenced by immunoSEQ multiplex PCR, and TCRdb holds only the in-frame ones, with some missing. This sample has 100,000 to 150,000 clones, with 75% to 90% found just once. The sample taken for sequencing was PBMCs. Receptors were obtained from a woman under 30 in good health and CMV-seronegative. Both conserved end residues are trimmed from each CDR3.

>TRBJ1-6|TRBV19
ASMSFGTTLSPLH
>TRBJ1-5|TRBV2
ASSEYGGNQPQH
>TRBJ1-2|TRBV6-5
ASSYYRGAGYT
>TRBJ1-3|TRBV5-1
ASHPQGPNTLSGNTIY
>TRBJ2-1|TRBV28
ASSLAGGNNEQF
>TRBJ2-1|TRBV7-6
ASSGLGRVNEQF
>TRBJ2-6|TRBV29-1
SVPGGSGANVLT
>TRBJ1-6|TRBV7-8
ASSLVESPLH
>TRBJ1-5|TRBV6-7
ASRSIRDRNSNQPQH
>TRBJ2-1|TRBV4-3
ASSQGAGGAGGHEQF
>TRBJ2-7|TRBV29-1
SALDRTYEQY
>TRBJ1-3|TRBV7-8
ASSWDSSGNTIY
>TRBJ2-7|TRBV27
ASSLYPSGRAYEQY
>TRBJ2-1|TRBV6-5
ASSYSRGAYNEQF
>TRBJ2-5|TRBV6-5
ASSDPEGGTRH
>TRBJ1-1|TRBV5-1
ASSFLQGATEAF
>TRBJ1-4|TRBV2
ASQATNEKLF
>TRBJ1-2|TRBV27
ASSWTGEGSFGYT
>TRBJ2-7|TRBV25-1
ASSPTTGLADEQY
>TRBJ2-1|TRBV7-9
ASSSRDRRHEQF
>TRBJ2-7|TRBV9
ASSVGTSGTYEQY
>TRBJ1-2|TRBV30
AWSWQSNYGYT
>TRBJ1-2|TRBV7-9
ASSLATYGYT
>TRBJ2-3|TRBV11-3
ASSRTSGGFTDTQY
>TRBJ1-1|TRBV7-9
ASSTLLDTEAF
>TRBJ2-2|TRBV6-6
ASSPQGSAGELF
>TRBJ2-3|TRBV5-4
ASSLDHNTQY
>TRBJ2-2|TRBV6-1
ASSDSQGFTGELF
>TRBJ2-3|TRBV11-2
ASSLQGLAGGSDTQY
>TRBJ2-1|TRBV11-2
ASSRQVGFHEQF
>TRBJ1-5|TRBV18
ASSLQGKSQPQH
>TRBJ2-4|TRBV19
ASSPPRGRHSQIAKNIQY
>TRBJ2-1|TRBV18
ASSPKTSGGVNEQF
>TRBJ1-6|TRBV5-4
ASSSAGTGDFYNSPLH
>TRBJ1-1|TRBV5-6
ASSLTGMEAF
>TRBJ1-2|TRBV10-2
ASIPQLGGGYT
>TRBJ1-5|TRBV27
ASSPSQVGGWLEMPQH
>TRBJ1-1|TRBV30
AWSILGVNTEAF
>TRBJ2-2|TRBV5-6
ASSLVLGELF
>TRBJ1-1|TRBV19
ASSGHRGLNTEAF
>TRBJ1-1|TRBV28
ASSPWGLNTEAF
>TRBJ1-2|TRBV6-5
ASSYSSSWQYGYT
>TRBJ2-3|TRBV6-5
ASSSRDSPTDTQY
>TRBJ2-1|TRBV9
ASSVFLAGGDNEQF
>TRBJ2-5|TRBV5-6
ASSLLVQQETQY
>TRBJ1-2|TRBV2
ASSGFRDRVDYGYT
>TRBJ2-3|TRBV30
AWSPRGLAGDSTDTQY
>TRBJ1-2|TRBV28
ASSLGRRRGSDGYT
>TRBJ2-3|TRBV19
ASSIIPSGPDTQY
>TRBJ1-1|TRBV20-1
SVQGNTEAF
>TRBJ1-1|TRBV28
ASKGGGRAEAF
>TRBJ2-5|TRBV9
ASSEGLAGHQETQY
>TRBJ1-1|TRBV4-2
ASSQQGMNTEAF
>TRBJ2-7|TRBV6-6
ASSYATSGKEQY
>TRBJ1-2|TRBV7-8
ASSLGSDYGYT
>TRBJ2-3|TRBV7-8
ASSSRSLGGSTDTQY
>TRBJ1-4|TRBV15
ATSRDFAGANEKLF
>TRBJ1-1|TRBV19
ASSPDRGSHTEAF
>TRBJ1-5|TRBV19
ASSIFQGAFQPQH